One sample yielded the 11 T cell receptor beta chains listed below, sequenced in a study of brain T cells in children with intractable seizures. Sequenced by immunoSEQ multiplex PCR; TCRdb stores in-frame clones only, minus some. This sample has around 44,000 clones, with approximately 92% found just once. Sequenced here: peripheral blood, sampled at surgery. Every receptor here comes from a girl aged 2 to 9 with tuberous sclerosis and intractable seizures.

This clone has only one observation. This sequence joins TRBV27 and TRBJ1-2, with D possibly being TRBD1 (5 bases). Trimming pared 6 bases from V and 6 bases from J, leaving 14 bases between. This CDR3 contains 13 residues. In germline, CDR1 is MNHEY, CDR2 SMNVEV (reference sequence). The CDR3 nucleotides read TGTGCCAGCAGACCGGGGGGTAGCGATGGCTACACCTTC. Translated, it gives CASRPGGSDGYTF.

The chain carries TRBV5-4 and TRBJ1-4, with D maybe TRBD1 (5 bases). The CDR3 contains 12 residues. Deletions cut 4 bases from V and 7 bases from J, with 8 bases between. Germline assignment: CDR1 SGHNT and CDR2 YYREEE (reference sequence). CDR3 protein: CASSLRGEKLFF. In nucleotides, the CDR3 is TGTGCCAGCAGCCTTAGGGGTGAAAAACTGTTTTTT.

V and J are TRBV30 and TRBJ1-1; maybe TRBD1 (6 bases). CDR3 length: 13 amino acids. Germline CDR1 and CDR2: GTSNPN and SVGIG (reference sequence). Trimming left V 4 bases short and J 1 base short, with 10 bases between. CDR3 nucleotide sequence: TGTGCCTGGAAGAGGGGGGGGAACACTGAAGCTTTCTTT. Its protein is CAWKRGGNTEAFF.

The gene calls are TRBV9 and TRBJ2-2; 9 positions match TRBD2. Trimming at V came to 4 bases and at J to 5 bases, leaving 12 bases not matched to a gene. CDR1 is SGDLS and CDR2 is YYNGEE in the germline V gene. This CDR3 region has 17 residues. The CDR3 DNA is TGTGCCAGCAGCAAAATCTCTAGCGGGGTCGGGACCGGGGAGCTGTTTTTT. It yields the protein CASSKISSGVGTGELFF.

CDR3: CASSFLGTGANVLTF. The CDR3 nucleotides read TGTGCCAGCAGCTTTTTAGGTACTGGGGCCAACGTCCTGACTTTC. This chain joins TRBV7-3 and TRBJ2-6; no clear D. CDR3 length: 15 residues. The V end was cut by 3 bases, the J end by 2 bases, with 8 bases between. Germline V gives CDR1 SGHTA, CDR2 FQGTGA.

The chain employs TRBV4-1 and TRBJ1-5; D remains ambiguous. This CDR3 region has 14 residues. From germline, CDR1 is MGHRA and CDR2 YSYEKL. V was pared by 2 bases and J by 4 bases, with 9 bases between. The CDR3 loop reads CASSQTLRNQPQHF. DNA of the CDR3: TGCGCCAGCAGCCAAACCCTGAGAAATCAGCCCCAGCATTTT.

The chain combines TRBV2 with TRBJ2-4; 8 bases align to TRBD2. Germline assignment: CDR1 SNHLY and CDR2 FYNNEI. Losses at the gene ends were 7 bases for V and 0 bases for J; bases not matched to a gene: 5. CDR3 length equals 15 residues. The DNA of the CDR3 is TGTGCCAGCATTGGCGGGGGGTTAGCCAAAAACATTCAGTACTTC. This gives the protein CASIGGGLAKNIQYF.

This chain connects TRBV11-3 to TRBJ2-2, with D unclear. V lost 8 bases to trimming and J lost 2 bases, with 15 bases between them. This CDR3 region has 15 residues. The germline CDR1 and CDR2 sequences are SGHNT and YENEEA. The CDR3 spells CASQKTWPNTGELFF. DNA for the CDR3: TGTGCCAGCCAGAAGACGTGGCCAAACACCGGGGAGCTGTTTTTT. The full variable domain, in which reference TRBV11-3 and TRBJ2-2 provide the parts outside the CDR3, is EAGVVQSPRYKIIEKKQPVAFWCNPISGHNTLYWYLQNLGQGPELLIRYENEEAVDDSQLPKDRFSAERLKGVDSTLKIQPAELGDSAVYLCASQKTWPNTGELFFGEGSRLTVL.

CDR3 in DNA: TGTGCCAGCAGCCAAGGCCAAGGGGGCGGGACCCAGTACTTC. Translated, it gives CASSQGQGGGTQYF. The chain uses TRBV3-1 (or the pseudogene TRBV3-2) and TRBJ2-5; TRBD1 matches at 7 bases. The CDR3 totals 14 residues. The J segment lost 7 bases and the V segment lost 1 base, leaving 6 bases of the junction unmatched. From germline, CDR1 is LGHDT and CDR2 YNNKEL (reference sequence).

Written as DNA, the CDR3 is TGTGCCAGCAGTTTAGGCGGGTACTACGAGCAGTACTTC. Translated, it gives CASSLGGYYEQYF. V usage is TRBV27 and J usage is TRBJ2-7; D possibly corresponds to TRBD2 (5 bases). Per the germline V gene, CDR1 is MNHEY and CDR2 is SMNVEV (reference sequence). This CDR3 spans 13 amino acids. The ends were cut back, 2 bases at V and 3 bases at J, with 8 bases in the middle.

The V and J genes are TRBV5-1 and TRBJ2-3, with 7 positions matching TRBD1. This CDR3 contains 14 residues. The junction had 4 bases not matched to a gene; V was cut back by 5 bases and J by 1 base. The germline V gene encodes CDR1 SGHRS and CDR2 YFSETQ. For the CDR3, the DNA is TGCGCCAGCAGTCCTGGACAGGGCACAGATACGCAGTATTTT. This sequence encodes CASSPGQGTDTQYF.